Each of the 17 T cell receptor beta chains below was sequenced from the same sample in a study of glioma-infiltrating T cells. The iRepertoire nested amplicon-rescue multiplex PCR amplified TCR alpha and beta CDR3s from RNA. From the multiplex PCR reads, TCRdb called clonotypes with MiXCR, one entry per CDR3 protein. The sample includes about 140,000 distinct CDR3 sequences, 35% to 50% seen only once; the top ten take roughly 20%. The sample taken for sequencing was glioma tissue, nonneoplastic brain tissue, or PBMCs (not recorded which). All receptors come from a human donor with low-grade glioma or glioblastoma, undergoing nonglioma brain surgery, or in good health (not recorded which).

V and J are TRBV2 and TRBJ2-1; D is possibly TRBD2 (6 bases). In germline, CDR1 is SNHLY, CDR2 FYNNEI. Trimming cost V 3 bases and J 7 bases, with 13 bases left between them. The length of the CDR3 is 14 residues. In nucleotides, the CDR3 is TGTGCCAGCAGTGACCCTACGGGGGTTAATGAGCAGTTCTTC. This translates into CASSDPTGVNEQFF. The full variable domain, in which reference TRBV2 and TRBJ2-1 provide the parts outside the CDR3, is EPEVTQTPSHQVTQMGQEVILRCVPISNHLYFYWYRQILGQKVEFLVSFYNNEISEKSEIFDDQFSVERPDGSNFTLKIRSTKLEDSAMYFCASSDPTGVNEQFFGPGTRLTVL.

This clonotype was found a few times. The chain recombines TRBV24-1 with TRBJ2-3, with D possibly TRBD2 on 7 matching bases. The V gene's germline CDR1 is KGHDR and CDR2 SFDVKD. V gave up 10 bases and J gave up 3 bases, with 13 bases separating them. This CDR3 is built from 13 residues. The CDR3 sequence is CATQEGGTDTQYF. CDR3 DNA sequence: TGTGCCACACAAGAGGGGGGGACAGATACGCAGTATTTT.

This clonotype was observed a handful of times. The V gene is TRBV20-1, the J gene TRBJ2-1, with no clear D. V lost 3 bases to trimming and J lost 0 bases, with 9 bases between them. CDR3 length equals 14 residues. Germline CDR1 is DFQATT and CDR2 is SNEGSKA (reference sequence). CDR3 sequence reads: CSASHPNSYNEQFF. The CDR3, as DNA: TGCAGTGCTAGTCACCCCAACTCCTACAATGAGCAGTTCTTC.

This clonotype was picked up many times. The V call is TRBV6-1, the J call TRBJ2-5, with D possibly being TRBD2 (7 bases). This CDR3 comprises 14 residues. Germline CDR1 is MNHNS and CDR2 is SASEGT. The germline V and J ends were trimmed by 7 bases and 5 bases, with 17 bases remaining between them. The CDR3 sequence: CASMGAGAGETQYF. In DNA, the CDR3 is TGTGCCAGCATGGGGGCGGGAGCAGGGGAGACCCAGTACTTC.

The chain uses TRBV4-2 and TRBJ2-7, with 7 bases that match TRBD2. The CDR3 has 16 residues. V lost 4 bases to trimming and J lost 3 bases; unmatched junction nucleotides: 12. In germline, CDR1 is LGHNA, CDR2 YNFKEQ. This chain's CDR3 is CASSPAFASGVYEQYF. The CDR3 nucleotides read TGTGCCAGCAGCCCGGCGTTTGCTAGCGGAGTCTACGAGCAGTACTTC.

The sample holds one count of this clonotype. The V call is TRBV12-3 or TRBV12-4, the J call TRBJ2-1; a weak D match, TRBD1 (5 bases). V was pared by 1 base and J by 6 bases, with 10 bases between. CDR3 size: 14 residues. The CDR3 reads CASSLEGVINEQFF. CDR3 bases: TGTGCCAGCAGTTTAGAAGGGGTCATCAATGAGCAGTTCTTC.

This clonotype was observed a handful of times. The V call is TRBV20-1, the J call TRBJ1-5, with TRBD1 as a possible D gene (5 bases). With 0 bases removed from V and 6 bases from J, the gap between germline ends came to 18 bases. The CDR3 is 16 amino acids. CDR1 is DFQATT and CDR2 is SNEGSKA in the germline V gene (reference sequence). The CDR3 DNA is TGCAGTGCTAGAGATCCAGGGAGGATCGCGGGTCAGCCCCAGCATTTT. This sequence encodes CSARDPGRIAGQPQHF.

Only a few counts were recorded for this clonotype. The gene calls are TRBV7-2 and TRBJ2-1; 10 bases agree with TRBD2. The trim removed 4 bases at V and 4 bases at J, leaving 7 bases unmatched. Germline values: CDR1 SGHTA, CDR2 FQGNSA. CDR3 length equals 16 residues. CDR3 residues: CASSSLRTSGYNEQFF. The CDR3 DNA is TGTGCCAGCAGCTCCCTCCGGACTAGCGGATACAATGAGCAGTTCTTC.

The chain's CDR3 is CASSPLGVGPNYGYTF. Written as DNA, the CDR3 is TGTGCCAGCAGCCCACTGGGTGTGGGCCCCAACTATGGCTACACCTTC. The chain is built from TRBV27 and TRBJ1-2; D is uncertain. Germline V gene sequence: CDR1 MNHEY, CDR2 SMNVEV (reference sequence). The germline V and J ends were trimmed by 6 bases and 2 bases, with 19 bases remaining between them. The CDR3 has 16 amino acids.

CDR3 in amino acids: CASSLAGESGELFF. The CDR3 bases are TGTGCCAGCAGTTTGGCAGGGGAGTCCGGGGAGCTGTTTTTT. The chain recombines TRBV12-3 or TRBV12-4 with TRBJ2-2; TRBD1 is a possible D gene (6 bases). This CDR3 comprises 14 residues. V lost 3 bases and J 6 bases, leaving 11 bases between the germline ends.

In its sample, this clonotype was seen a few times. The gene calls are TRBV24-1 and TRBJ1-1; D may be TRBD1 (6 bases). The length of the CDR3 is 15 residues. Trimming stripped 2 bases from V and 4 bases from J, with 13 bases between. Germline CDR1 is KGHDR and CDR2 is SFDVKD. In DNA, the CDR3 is TGTGCCACCAGTGATTCGGACAGCTCTCTCACTGAAGCTTTCTTT. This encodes CATSDSDSSLTEAFF.

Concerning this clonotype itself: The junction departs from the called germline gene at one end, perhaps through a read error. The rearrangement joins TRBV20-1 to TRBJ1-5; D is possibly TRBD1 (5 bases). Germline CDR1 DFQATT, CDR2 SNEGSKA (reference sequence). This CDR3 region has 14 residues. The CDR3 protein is CSARVRQKNQHQHF. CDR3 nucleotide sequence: TGCAGTGCTAGAGTTAGACAGAAAAATCAGCACCAGCATTTT.

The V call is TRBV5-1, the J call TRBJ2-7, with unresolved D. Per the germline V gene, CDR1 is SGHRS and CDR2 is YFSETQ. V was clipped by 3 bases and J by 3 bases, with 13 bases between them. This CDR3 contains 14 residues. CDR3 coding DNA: TGCGCCAGCAGCTCCTACAGTGGAGTCTACGAGCAGTACTTC. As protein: CASSSYSGVYEQYF.

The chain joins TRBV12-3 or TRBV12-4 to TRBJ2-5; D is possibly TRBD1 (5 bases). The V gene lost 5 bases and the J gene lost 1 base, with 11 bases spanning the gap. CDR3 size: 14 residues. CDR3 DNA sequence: TGTGCCAGCAGTGATAGGGGTTTCCAAGAGACCCAGTACTTC. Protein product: CASSDRGFQETQYF.

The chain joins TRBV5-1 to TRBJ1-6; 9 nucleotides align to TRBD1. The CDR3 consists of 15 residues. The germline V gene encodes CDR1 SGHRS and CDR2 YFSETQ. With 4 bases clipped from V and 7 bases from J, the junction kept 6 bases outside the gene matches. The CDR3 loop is CASSQGQGRNSPLHF. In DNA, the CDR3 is TGCGCCAGCAGCCAGGGACAGGGAAGAAATTCACCCCTCCACTTT.

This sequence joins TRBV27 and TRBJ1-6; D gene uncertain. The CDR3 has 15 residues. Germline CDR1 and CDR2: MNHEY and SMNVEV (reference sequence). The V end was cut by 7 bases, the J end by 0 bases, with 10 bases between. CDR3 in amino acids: CASKSWSSYNSPLHF. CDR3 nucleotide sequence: TGTGCCAGCAAGAGTTGGAGCTCCTATAATTCACCCCTCCACTTT.

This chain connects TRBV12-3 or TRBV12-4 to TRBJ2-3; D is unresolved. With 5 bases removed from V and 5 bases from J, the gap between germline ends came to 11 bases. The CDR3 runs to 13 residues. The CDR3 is CASSDPSKDTQYF. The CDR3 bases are TGTGCCAGCAGTGACCCCAGTAAAGATACGCAGTATTTT.